Listed below are T cell receptor beta chains from one sample, sequenced in a study of cytomegalovirus exposure and HLA in healthy donors. Sequencing used immunoSEQ multiplex PCR; TCRdb keeps in-frame clones, though not all of them. This repertoire shows 150,000 to 200,000 clones, about 85% found once; its top ten account for 1.5% to 2.5%. Source material: PBMCs. These receptor sequences come from a man aged 18 to 35 in good health and CMV-seronegative. Both conserved end residues are part of each CDR3. A D gene is named only where the DNA matches it firmly. Rows may omit the clone size; those that give it use once, few, many or a size class.

D: TRBD2
size: -
V: TRBV15
J: TRBJ2-1
DNA: TGTGCCACCAGAGGCCCAAGGACTAGCGGAAACAATGAGCAGTTCTTC
CDR3: CATRGPRTSGNNEQFF

D: TRBD1
size: -
V: TRBV7-7
J: TRBJ2-7
DNA: TGTGCTAGCAGCCCGAACTCGGACAGGAGCTCCTACGAGCAGTACTTC
CDR3: CASSPNSDRSSYEQYF

D: TRBD2
size: -
V: TRBV6-1
J: TRBJ2-5
DNA: TGTGCCAGCAAGAGCGGGGGGCAAGAGACCCAGTACTTC
CDR3: CASKSGGQETQYF

D: TRBD2
size: -
V: TRBV19
J: TRBJ2-7
DNA: TGTGCCAGTACCCCCGGGGTAGCGGGGGACTCCTACGAGCAGTACTTC
CDR3: CASTPGVAGDSYEQYF

D: -
size: -
V: TRBV6-5
J: TRBJ2-3
DNA: TGTGCCACCGTTTCGAGGGATACGCAGTATTTT
CDR3: CATVSRDTQYF

D: -
size: -
V: TRBV28
J: TRBJ1-2
DNA: TGTGCCAGCAGTACCAGGGGTGGCTACACCTTC
CDR3: CASSTRGGYTF

D: -
size: -
V: TRBV2
J: TRBJ1-3
DNA: TGTGCCAGCAGTGGGGGGCGCAGTGGGTCTGGAAACACCATATATTTT
CDR3: CASSGGRSGSGNTIYF

D: -
size: -
V: TRBV10-3
J: TRBJ2-7
DNA: TGTGCCATCAGTGCCACAACCACCCAGGACGGACACTACGAGCAGTACTTC
CDR3: CAISATTTQDGHYEQYF

D: TRBD1
size: -
V: TRBV4-3
J: TRBJ2-7
DNA: TGCGCCAGCAGCCGGGACAGGGAGTACGAGCAGTACTTC
CDR3: CASSRDREYEQYF

D: TRBD1
size: few
V: TRBV6-1
J: TRBJ1-1
DNA: TGTGCCAGCAGTGACCTTCCGGGACAGGGGGCAACTGAAGCTTTCTTT
CDR3: CASSDLPGQGATEAFF

D: -
size: -
V: TRBV10-3
J: TRBJ2-6
DNA: TGTGCCATCAGTGAGTCGGGGCAAGCTGGGGCCAACGTCCTGACTTTC
CDR3: CAISESGQAGANVLTF

D: TRBD1
size: -
V: TRBV9
J: TRBJ2-3
DNA: TGTGCCAGCAGCTCCGGGACAGGGCAAGGCACAGATACGCAGTATTTT
CDR3: CASSSGTGQGTDTQYF

D: TRBD2
size: -
V: TRBV13
J: TRBJ2-1
DNA: TGTGCCAGCAGCTCCACTAGCGGGAGAACTTACAATGAGCAGTTCTTC
CDR3: CASSSTSGRTYNEQFF

D: -
size: -
V: TRBV6-5
J: TRBJ1-5
DNA: TGTGCCAGCAGTATTGGGACATGGGGACAGCCCCAGCATTTT
CDR3: CASSIGTWGQPQHF

D: -
size: -
V: TRBV7-9
J: TRBJ2-5
DNA: TGTGCCAGCAGCCCGGGGCGGTGGGAGGTAGAGACCCAGTACTTC
CDR3: CASSPGRWEVETQYF

D: TRBD2
size: few
V: TRBV10-2
J: TRBJ2-1
DNA: TGCGCCAGCAGTGAGTCCGGGACTAGCGATGGAAATGAGCAGTTCTTC
CDR3: CASSESGTSDGNEQFF

D: -
size: -
V: TRBV6-6
J: TRBJ2-3
DNA: TGTGCCAGCAGCCCGGACAGTATAACGCAGTATTTT
CDR3: CASSPDSITQYF

D: TRBD1
size: -
V: TRBV10-3
J: TRBJ2-7
DNA: TGTGCCATCCGGACAGGAGAGGCCTACGAGCAGTACTTC
CDR3: CAIRTGEAYEQYF

D: -
size: -
V: TRBV28
J: TRBJ1-1
DNA: TGTGCCACGACTATTGGGCCGGGCACTGAAGCTTTCTTT
CDR3: CATTIGPGTEAFF

D: -
size: -
V: TRBV9
J: TRBJ2-5
DNA: TGTGCCAGCAGCCTCCGTCCCGCACGGCAAGAGACCCAGTACTTC
CDR3: CASSLRPARQETQYF

D: -
size: -
V: TRBV27
J: TRBJ2-7
DNA: TGTGCCAGCAGGGCACAGGCCCAGCCCTACGAGCAGTACTTC
CDR3: CASRAQAQPYEQYF

D: TRBD1
size: once
V: TRBV10-3
J: TRBJ1-2
DNA: TGTGCCATCAGTAACGTCTCGGACAGGCCGTTGGACACCTTC
CDR3: CAISNVSDRPLDTF

D: TRBD1
size: -
V: TRBV9
J: TRBJ1-5
DNA: TGTGCCAGCAGCGTTGGACAGGGCGCCTCGGGGCCCCAGCATTTT
CDR3: CASSVGQGASGPQHF

D: -
size: -
V: TRBV6-5
J: TRBJ2-1
DNA: TGTGCCAGCAGAGCCGGGACTGCACTTTACAATGAGCAGTTCTTC
CDR3: CASRAGTALYNEQFF

D: TRBD1
size: -
V: TRBV5-1
J: TRBJ2-7
DNA: TGCGCCAGCAGCTCTCAGGGGGCCAACGAGCAGTACTTC
CDR3: CASSSQGANEQYF

D: TRBD2
size: -
V: TRBV4-1
J: TRBJ2-2
DNA: TGCGCCAGCTCGGGGCTAGCGGGGGGGGCAAACACCGGGGAGCTGTTTTTT
CDR3: CASSGLAGGANTGELFF

D: TRBD1
size: -
V: TRBV27
J: TRBJ1-1
DNA: TGTGCCAGCAGATCCAGGGGGTGGAACACTGAAGCTTTCTTT
CDR3: CASRSRGWNTEAFF

D: TRBD1
size: -
V: TRBV5-1
J: TRBJ2-2
DNA: TGCGCCAGCAGCTTAAGACAGGGGAGGAACACCGGGGAGCTGTTTTTT
CDR3: CASSLRQGRNTGELFF

D: TRBD1
size: -
V: TRBV7-3
J: TRBJ1-2
DNA: TGTGCCAGCAGCGTCGACAGGGGATATGGCTACACCTTC
CDR3: CASSVDRGYGYTF

D: -
size: few
V: TRBV5-1
J: TRBJ1-2
DNA: TGCGCCAGCAGCCTCTATGGCTACACCTTC
CDR3: CASSLYGYTF

D: TRBD1
size: -
V: TRBV2
J: TRBJ2-3
DNA: TGTGCCAGCACCGACAGGGACCGCACAGATACGCAGTATTTT
CDR3: CASTDRDRTDTQYF

D: TRBD1
size: -
V: TRBV9
J: TRBJ1-2
DNA: TGTGCCAGCAGCCGACAGGGGGTAGGCCTCGGTAACTATGGCTACACCTTC
CDR3: CASSRQGVGLGNYGYTF

D: -
size: -
V: TRBV9
J: TRBJ1-4
DNA: TGTGCCAGCAGCGTAGGGACGGGGATTAATGAAAAACTGTTTTTT
CDR3: CASSVGTGINEKLFF

D: -
size: -
V: TRBV6-1
J: TRBJ2-1
DNA: TGTGCCAGCAGTGAATGGAAGAGACTAGGCGCGTTCTTC
CDR3: CASSEWKRLGAFF